This T cell receptor (beta chain) was sequenced during a study of shared clonotypes between healthy human individuals. The repertoire was sequenced with immunoSEQ multiplex PCR; TCRdb's copy has only in-frame clones and lacks some. The sample has about 2.1 million clones, 93% seen once. Study outcomes and limitations: The naive CD4 repertoires of a handful of donors were compared, and around 5.1% of clonotypes were shared.

The CDR3 loop spans 12 amino acids. The ends were cut back, 4 bases at V and 8 bases at J, with 9 bases in the middle. Germline V gene data show CDR1 as SGHVS and CDR2 as FQNEAQ. Selected positively for CCR7 and CD45RO-negative, naive CD8 cells excluded terminally differentiated effector memory CD45RA+ cells. Worth noting for this clone: Antigen unknown.

This receptor was identified in a man aged 18-30 years in good health. Some clones in this sample may be carry-over from other donors' samples. The sequencing sample was made of naive CD8+ T cells from PBMCs. The V and J genes are TRBV7-8 and TRBJ2-1; D is tentatively TRBD1 or TRBD2 (6 bases each). The CDR3 here is CASSSEGDEQFF. The CDR3 bases are TGTGCCAGCAGCTCGGAGGGGGATGAGCAGTTCTTC.